This T cell receptor beta chain was found in a study of early T cells in non-severe SARS-CoV-2 infection. Note on this clonotype: Its antigen is not identified.

General observations from the study: Comparison of clonotypes with VDJdb favored anti-spike CD8 responses while missing private and CD4 specificities.

A single record per CDR3 protein comes from TCRdb applying MiXCR to the 5' RACE reads. The data contain 99,000 or so distinct CDR3 sequences, 16% of them singletons. Trimming took 0 bases from V and 9 from J, leaving 14 bases between them. Per the germline V gene, CDR1 is ENHRY and CDR2 is SYGVKD. This CDR3 has 15 residues. V is TRBV10-3 and J is TRBJ2-2, with D unclear. This receptor was identified in an adult who was a healthcare worker with PCR-confirmed SARS-CoV-2 infection or an uninfected control (not recorded which). The sequenced sample was whole blood. CDR3 sequence (DNA): TGTGCCATCAGTGAGTCGTCGGGTGTGAACCGGGAGCTGTTTTTT. This sequence encodes CAISESSGVNRELFF.